This entry is about one T cell receptor beta chain. The CDR3 is made up of 16 amino acids. Per the germline V gene, CDR1 is SNHLY and CDR2 is FYNNEI. V trimming: 3 bases; J trimming: 6 bases; junction bases outside the gene matches: 10. The method was immunoSEQ multiplex PCR; TCRdb's version includes in-frame clones alone and lacks a portion of them. The sample lists approximately 110,000 clones, approximately 90% occurring once. The data were taken from a study of T cell changes during pregnancy in multiple sclerosis. The sequencing used peripheral blood, collected after pregnancy. The chain joins TRBV2 to TRBJ2-2; 7 positions match TRBD1. The clonotype comes from a female donor with multiple sclerosis, enrolled in a pregnancy study. The CDR3 nucleotides are TGTGCCAGCAGTGACCGGGACAGCTCAATTCCCGGGGAGCTGTTTTTT. It yields the protein CASSDRDSSIPGELFF.